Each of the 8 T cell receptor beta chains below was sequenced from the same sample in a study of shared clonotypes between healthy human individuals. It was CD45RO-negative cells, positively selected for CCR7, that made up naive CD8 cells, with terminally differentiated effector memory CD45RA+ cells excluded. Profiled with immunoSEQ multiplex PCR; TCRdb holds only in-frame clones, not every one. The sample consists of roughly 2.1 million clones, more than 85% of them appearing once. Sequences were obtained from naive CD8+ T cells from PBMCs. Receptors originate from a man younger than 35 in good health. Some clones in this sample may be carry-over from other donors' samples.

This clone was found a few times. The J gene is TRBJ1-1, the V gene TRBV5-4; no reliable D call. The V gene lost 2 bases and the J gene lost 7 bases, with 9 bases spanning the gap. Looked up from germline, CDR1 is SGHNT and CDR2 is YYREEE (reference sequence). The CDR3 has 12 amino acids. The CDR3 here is CASSLGPLEAFF. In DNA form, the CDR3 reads TGTGCCAGCAGCTTAGGCCCCCTTGAAGCTTTCTTT.

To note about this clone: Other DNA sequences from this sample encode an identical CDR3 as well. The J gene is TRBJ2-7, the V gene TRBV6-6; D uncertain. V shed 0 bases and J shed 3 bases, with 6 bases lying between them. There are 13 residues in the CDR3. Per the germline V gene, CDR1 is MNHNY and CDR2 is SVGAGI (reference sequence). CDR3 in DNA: TGTGCCAGCAGTTACTCAGGCAGCTACGAGCAGTACTTC. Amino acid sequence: CASSYSGSYEQYF.

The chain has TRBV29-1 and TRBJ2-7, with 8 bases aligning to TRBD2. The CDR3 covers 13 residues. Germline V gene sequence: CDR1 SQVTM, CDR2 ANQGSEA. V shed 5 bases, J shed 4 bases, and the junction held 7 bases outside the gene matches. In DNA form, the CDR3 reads TGCAGCGTTAGAGCGGGAGTATTGTACGAGCAGTACTTC. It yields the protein CSVRAGVLYEQYF.

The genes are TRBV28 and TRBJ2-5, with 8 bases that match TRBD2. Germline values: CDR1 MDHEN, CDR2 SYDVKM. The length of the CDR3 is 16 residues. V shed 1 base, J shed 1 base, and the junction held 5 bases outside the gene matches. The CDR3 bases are TGTGCCAGCAGTTTATTAGTTAGCGGGGTCCAAGAGACCCAGTACTTC. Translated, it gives CASSLLVSGVQETQYF.

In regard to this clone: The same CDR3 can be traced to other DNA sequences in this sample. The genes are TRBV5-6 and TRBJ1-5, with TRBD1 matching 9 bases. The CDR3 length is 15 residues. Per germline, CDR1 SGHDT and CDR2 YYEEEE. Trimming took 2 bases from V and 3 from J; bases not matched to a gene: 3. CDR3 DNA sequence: TGTGCCAGCAGCTTCGGGACAGGGAACAATCAGCCCCAGCATTTT. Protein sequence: CASSFGTGNNQPQHF.

CDR3 nucleotide sequence: TGCGCCAGTACACAGGATAGCAATCAGCCCCAGCATTTT. It specifies CASTQDSNQPQHF. The chain uses TRBV10-2 and TRBJ1-5; possibly TRBD1 for D (5 bases). V was clipped by 9 bases and J by 0 bases, with 9 bases between them. The CDR3 contains 13 residues. Germline lookup yields CDR1 WSHSY and CDR2 SAAADI.

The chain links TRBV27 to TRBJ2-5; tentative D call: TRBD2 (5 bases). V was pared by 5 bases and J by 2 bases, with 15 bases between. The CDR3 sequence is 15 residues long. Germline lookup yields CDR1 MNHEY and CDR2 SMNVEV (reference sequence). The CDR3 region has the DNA TGTGCCAGCAGTCCCCTACGCGGCGGGCAAGAGACCCAGTACTTC. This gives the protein CASSPLRGGQETQYF.

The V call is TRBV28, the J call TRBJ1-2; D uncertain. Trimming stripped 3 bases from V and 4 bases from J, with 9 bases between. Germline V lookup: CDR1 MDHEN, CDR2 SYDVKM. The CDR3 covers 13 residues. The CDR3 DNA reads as TGTGCCAGCAGTTTTCAGAACCTCTATGGCTACACCTTC. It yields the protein CASSFQNLYGYTF.